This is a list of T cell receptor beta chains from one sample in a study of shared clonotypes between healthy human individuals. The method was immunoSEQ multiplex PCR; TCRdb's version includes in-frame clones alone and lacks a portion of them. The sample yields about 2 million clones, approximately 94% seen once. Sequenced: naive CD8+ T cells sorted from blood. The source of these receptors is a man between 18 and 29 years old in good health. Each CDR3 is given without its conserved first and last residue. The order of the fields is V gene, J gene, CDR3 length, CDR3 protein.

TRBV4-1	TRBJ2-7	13	ASSQDWAGSYEQY
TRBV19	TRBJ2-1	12	ASSWGGPRNEQF
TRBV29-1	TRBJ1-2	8	SVSDYGYT
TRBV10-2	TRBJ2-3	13	ASRTSGGLADTQY
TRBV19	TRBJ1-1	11	ASSISEFSEAF
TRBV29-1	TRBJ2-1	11	SVVLRGSDEQF
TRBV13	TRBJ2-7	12	ASSSGPRGDEQY
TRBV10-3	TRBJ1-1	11	AISAQGDTEAF
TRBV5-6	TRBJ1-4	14	ASRRGTYGPNEKLF
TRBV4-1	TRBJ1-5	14	ASSQAGTGSNQPQH
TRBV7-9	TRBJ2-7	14	ASSLVASGRLYEQY
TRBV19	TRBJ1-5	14	ASSATGSVSNQPQH
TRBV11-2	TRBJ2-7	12	ASSLITATREQY
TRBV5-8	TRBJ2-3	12	ASGVRWSTDTQY
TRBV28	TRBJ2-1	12	ASSLLSGGHEQF